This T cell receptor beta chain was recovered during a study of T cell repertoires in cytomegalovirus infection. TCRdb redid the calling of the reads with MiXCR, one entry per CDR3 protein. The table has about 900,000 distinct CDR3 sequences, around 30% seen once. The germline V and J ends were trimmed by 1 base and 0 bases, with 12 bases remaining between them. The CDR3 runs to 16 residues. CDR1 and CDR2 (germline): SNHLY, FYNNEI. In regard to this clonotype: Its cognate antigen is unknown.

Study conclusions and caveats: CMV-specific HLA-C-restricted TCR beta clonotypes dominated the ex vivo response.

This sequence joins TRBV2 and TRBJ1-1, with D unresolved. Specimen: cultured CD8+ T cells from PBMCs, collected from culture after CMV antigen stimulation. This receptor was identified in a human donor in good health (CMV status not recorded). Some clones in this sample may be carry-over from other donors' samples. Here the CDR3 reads CASSEELAVLNTEAFF. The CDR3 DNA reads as TGTGCCAGCAGTGAAGAGTTGGCGGTTTTGAACACTGAAGCTTTCTTT.